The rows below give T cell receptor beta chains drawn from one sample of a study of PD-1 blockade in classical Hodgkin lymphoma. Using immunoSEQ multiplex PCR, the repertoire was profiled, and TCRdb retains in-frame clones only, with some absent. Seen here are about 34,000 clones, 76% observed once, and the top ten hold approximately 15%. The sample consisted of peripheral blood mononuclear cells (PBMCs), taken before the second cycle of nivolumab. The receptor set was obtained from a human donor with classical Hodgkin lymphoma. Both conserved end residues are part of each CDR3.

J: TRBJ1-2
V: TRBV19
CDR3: CASSAIPGQGEYYGYTF

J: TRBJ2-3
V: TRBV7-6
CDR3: CASSPQDSPGLF

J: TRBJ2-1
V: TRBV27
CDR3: CASSPRPPTSYNEQFF

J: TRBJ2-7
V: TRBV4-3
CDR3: CASSQEVVSYEQYF

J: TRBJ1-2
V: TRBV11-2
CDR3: CASSHSGAF

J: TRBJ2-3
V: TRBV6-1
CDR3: CASSGQGGTDTQYF

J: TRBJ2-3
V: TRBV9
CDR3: CASSVVGGTDTQYF

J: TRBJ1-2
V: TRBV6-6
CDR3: CASGRQGSYGYTF

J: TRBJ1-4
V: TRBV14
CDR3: CASSLMLGSGEKLFF

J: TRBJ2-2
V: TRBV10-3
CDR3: CAISELVANTGELFF

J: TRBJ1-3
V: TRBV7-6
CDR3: CASSLARPGAGNTIYF

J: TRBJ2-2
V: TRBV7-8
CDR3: CASSLKGLARGTGELFF

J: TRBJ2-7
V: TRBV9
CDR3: CASSSGDREGYEQYF

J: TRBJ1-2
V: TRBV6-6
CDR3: CASWGRGRARNGYTF

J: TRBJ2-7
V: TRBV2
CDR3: CASGGVLYEQYF

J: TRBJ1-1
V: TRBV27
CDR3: CASSPHALRTEAFF

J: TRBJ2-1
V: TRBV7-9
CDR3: CASRGGSYNEQFF

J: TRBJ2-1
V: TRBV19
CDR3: CASNHRGPLSYNEQFF

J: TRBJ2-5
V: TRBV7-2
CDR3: CASSLDRTQETQYF

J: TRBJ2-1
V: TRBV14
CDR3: CASSQGNEQFF

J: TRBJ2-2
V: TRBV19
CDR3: CASSIGLRGELFF

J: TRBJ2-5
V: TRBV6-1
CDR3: CASSEATGWEQTQYF

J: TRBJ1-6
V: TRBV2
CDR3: CASSESPLGGPPLHF

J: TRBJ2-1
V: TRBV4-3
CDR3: CASSHQWKRGAYNEQFF

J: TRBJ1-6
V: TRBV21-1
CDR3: CASSNRDRGGISSPLHF

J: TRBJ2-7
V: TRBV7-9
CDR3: CASSLTRESSYEQYF

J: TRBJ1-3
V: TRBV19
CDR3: CASSISGQGNTIYF